The 18 T cell receptor beta chains presented below share a single source sample, sequenced in a study of Ad26.COV2.S vaccination and SARS-CoV-2 variants. Treatment: over 15 received Ad26.COV2.S at low or high dose, single or two shots; about 5 received placebo; per-sample allocation not given. It was on day 63 after the first vaccine or placebo injection that samples were taken. The assay was immunoSEQ multiplex PCR, and TCRdb's table has in-frame clones only and misses some. The sample contains 300,000 to 400,000 clones, roughly 84% of which appear only once. The specimen comprised peripheral blood, sampled in a trial of Ad26.COV2.S vaccine versus placebo. All receptors derive from a person aged 18-60 years who received the Ad26.COV2.S COVID-19 vaccine or a placebo.

This chain uses TRBV15 with TRBJ1-5; tentatively, D is TRBD1 (6 bases). Germline V gene sequence: CDR1 LNHNV, CDR2 YYDKDF (reference sequence). Trimming shortened V by 1 base and J by 1 base, and 8 bases separated the two germline ends. This CDR3 contains 15 residues. The CDR3 region is CATSRAGESNQPQHF. The DNA for the CDR3 is TGTGCCACCAGCAGAGCAGGGGAAAGCAATCAGCCCCAGCATTTT.

J is TRBJ2-3 and V is TRBV29-1, with D possibly called TRBD1 or TRBD2 (6 bases each). Trimming stripped 4 bases from V and 4 bases from J, with 12 bases between. The CDR3 consists of 13 residues. Germline assignment: CDR1 SQVTM and CDR2 ANQGSEA. For the CDR3, the DNA is TGCAGCGTTGGGGGGGCGGGTTCAGATACGCAGTATTTT. This translates into CSVGGAGSDTQYF.

The chain is built from TRBV7-6 and TRBJ1-1; TRBD1 agrees at 8 bases. This CDR3 has 16 amino acids. Germline loops: CDR1 SGHVS, CDR2 FNYEAQ. V gave up 5 bases and J gave up 0 bases; unmatched junction bases: 8. The CDR3 coding sequence is TGTGCCAGCAGCCCCGGACAGGGAATCGTGAACACTGAAGCTTTCTTT. Protein product: CASSPGQGIVNTEAFF.

V usage is TRBV3-1 (or the pseudogene TRBV3-2) and J usage is TRBJ2-7; D not certain. CDR1 is LGHDT and CDR2 is YNNKEL in the germline V gene (reference sequence). The CDR3 has 13 residues. Trimming took off 3 bases at V and 6 bases at J, with 12 bases between the two ends. The CDR3 sequence: CASSQAPLGEQYF. The CDR3 nucleotides are TGTGCCAGCAGCCAGGCCCCACTCGGCGAGCAGTACTTC.

This clone was recorded once. This chain connects TRBV4-2 to TRBJ1-5, with D hard to call. V shed 0 bases and J shed 6 bases, with 6 bases lying between them. Looked up from germline, CDR1 is LGHNA and CDR2 is YNFKEQ. CDR3 length: 13 residues. The DNA for the CDR3 is TGTGCCAGCAGCCAAGATCGTGGTCAGCCCCAGCATTTT. The encoded protein is CASSQDRGQPQHF.

The chain is built from TRBV29-1 and TRBJ1-1, with D possibly being TRBD1 (6 bases). There are 8 residues in the CDR3. Germline V gene data show CDR1 as SQVTM and CDR2 as ANQGSEA. The CDR3 DNA is TGCAGTGGGGGGGCGGCTTTCTTT. Residues: CSGGAAFF.

This clone was seen a single time. The V gene is TRBV20-1, the J gene TRBJ2-2; TRBD1 matches 9 bases. Germline CDR1 and CDR2: DFQATT and SNEGSKA (reference sequence). The CDR3 totals 15 residues. Unmatched junction bases numbered 9, after V lost 3 bases and J lost 7 bases. CDR3 nucleotide sequence: TGCAGTGCTAGTCCCCGGGACAGGGTAGGCGGGGAGCTGTTTTTT. The encoded protein is CSASPRDRVGGELFF.

J is TRBJ1-2 and V is TRBV20-1; a weak D match, TRBD1 (6 bases). The CDR3 contains 11 residues. CDR1 and CDR2 (germline): DFQATT, SNEGSKA (reference sequence). Trimming took 5 bases from V and 6 from J, leaving 10 bases between them. This CDR3 is CSALGGDGYTF. CDR3 in DNA: TGCAGTGCTCTAGGGGGAGATGGCTACACCTTC.

This clone was seen more than once but under ten times. The rearrangement links TRBV7-6 to TRBJ2-1; D is perhaps TRBD2 (6 bases). V was pared by 5 bases and J by 2 bases, with 13 bases between. Per the germline V gene, CDR1 is SGHVS and CDR2 is FNYEAQ. This CDR3 is 15 amino acids long. The CDR3 sequence is CASSPRGDTYNEQFF. The CDR3 DNA reads TGTGCCAGCAGCCCCCGCGGGGATACCTACAATGAGCAGTTCTTC. The whole variable domain, remainder taken from reference TRBV7-6 and TRBJ2-1, is GAGVSQSPRYKVTKRGQDVALRCDPISGHVSLYWYRQALGQGPEFLTYFNYEAQQDKSGLPNDRFSAERPEGSISTLTIQRTEQRDSAMYRCASSPRGDTYNEQFFGPGTRLTVL.

In this sample, this clone turned up once. The V gene is TRBV7-9, the J gene TRBJ2-5; possibly TRBD2 for D (5 bases). The germline V gene has CDR1 SEHNR and CDR2 FQNEAQ (reference sequence). The CDR3 is 17 amino acids. V was trimmed by 0 bases and J by 0 bases, leaving 14 bases between them. The CDR3 DNA follows: TGTGCCAGCAGCTTAGCGCAGGCAGGAGGCTACCAAGAGACCCAGTACTTC. Residues: CASSLAQAGGYQETQYF.

The chain combines TRBV30 with TRBJ1-6, with D possibly matching TRBD1 (5 bases). In germline, CDR1 is GTSNPN, CDR2 SVGIG (reference sequence). The CDR3 has 14 residues. The ends were cut back, 7 bases at V and 7 bases at J, with 17 bases in the middle. The DNA of the CDR3 is TGTGCCTCCTCGTTGGGACGGCAAAATTCACCCCTCCACTTT. This codes for CASSLGRQNSPLHF. Supplemented by reference TRBV30 and TRBJ1-6, the full variable domain reads SQTIHQWPATLVQPVGSPLSLECTVEGTSNPNLYWYRQAAGRGLQLLFYSVGIGQISSEVPQNLSASRPQDRQFILSSKKLLLSDSGFYLCASSLGRQNSPLHFGNGTRLTVT.

CDR3: CASRPTGIHGYTF. The CDR3 region has the DNA TGTGCCAGCCGACCTACAGGGATTCATGGCTACACCTTC. The chain links TRBV6-5 to TRBJ1-2; a possible D gene is TRBD1 (6 bases). This CDR3 has 13 amino acids. CDR1 and CDR2 (germline): MNHEY, SVGAGI. V lost 8 bases to trimming and J lost 6 bases, with 16 bases between them.

This chain connects TRBV6-2 or TRBV6-3 to TRBJ1-1; possibly TRBD1 for D (6 bases). V shed 5 bases and J shed 0 bases, with 13 bases lying between them. The CDR3 covers 15 residues. Germline V gene lookup returns CDR1 MNHEY and CDR2 SVGEGT. CDR3 protein: CASSVSGTLNTEAFF. The DNA of the CDR3 is TGTGCCAGCAGTGTATCCGGGACATTGAACACTGAAGCTTTCTTT.

This rearrangement joins TRBV6-4 to TRBJ1-1; D is uncertain. This CDR3 is 13 amino acids long. Per the germline V gene, CDR1 is MRHNA and CDR2 is SNTAGT. V was trimmed by 4 bases and J by 1 base, leaving 7 bases between them. The CDR3 region is CASSALANTEAFF. The DNA for the CDR3 is TGTGCCAGCAGTGCCCTGGCGAACACTGAAGCTTTCTTT.

The V call is TRBV3-1 (or the pseudogene TRBV3-2), the J call TRBJ2-7, with D possibly called TRBD1 or TRBD2 (6 bases each). The length of the CDR3 is 17 residues. Germline CDR1 reads LGHDT; CDR2 reads YNNKEL (reference sequence). V was pared by 0 bases and J by 1 base, with 16 bases between. The CDR3 protein is CASSQDQQGLRSYEQYF. The DNA of the CDR3 is TGTGCCAGCAGCCAAGACCAACAGGGACTCAGATCCTACGAGCAGTACTTC.

The genes are TRBV12-3 or TRBV12-4 and TRBJ2-2, with no clear D. V was trimmed by 3 bases and J by 1 base, leaving 3 bases between them. There are 13 residues in the CDR3. CDR3 protein: CASSLKNTGELFF. CDR3 DNA sequence: TGTGCCAGCAGTTTGAAGAACACCGGGGAGCTGTTTTTT.

The chain is built from TRBV19 and TRBJ1-1; no reliable D call. The CDR3 runs 14 residues. V was shortened by 1 base and J by 1 base, with 7 bases between the two germline ends. The V gene's germline CDR1 is LNHDA and CDR2 SQIVND (reference sequence). CDR3 bases: TGTGCCAGTAGTATAGGCATACGGAACACTGAAGCTTTCTTT. Its translation: CASSIGIRNTEAFF.

The chain has TRBV3-1 (or the pseudogene TRBV3-2) and TRBJ2-3, with TRBD1 as a possible D gene (6 bases). Germline CDR1 is LGHDT and CDR2 is YNNKEL (reference sequence). The CDR3 consists of 15 residues. The germline V and J ends were trimmed by 5 bases and 0 bases, with 12 bases remaining between them. The CDR3: CASSTRTASTDTQYF. CDR3 DNA sequence: TGTGCCAGCAGCACCCGGACAGCTAGCACAGATACGCAGTATTTT.